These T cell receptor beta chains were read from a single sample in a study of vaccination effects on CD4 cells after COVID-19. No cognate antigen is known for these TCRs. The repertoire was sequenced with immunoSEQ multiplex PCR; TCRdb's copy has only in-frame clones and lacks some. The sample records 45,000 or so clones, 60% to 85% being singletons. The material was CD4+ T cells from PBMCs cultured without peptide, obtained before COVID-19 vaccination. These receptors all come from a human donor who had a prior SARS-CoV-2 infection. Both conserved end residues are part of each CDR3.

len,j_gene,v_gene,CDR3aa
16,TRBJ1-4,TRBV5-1,CASSLRAAATNEKLFF
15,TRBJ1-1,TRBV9,CASSVGGRGNTEAFF
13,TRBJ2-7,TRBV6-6,CASSLPSGGEQYF
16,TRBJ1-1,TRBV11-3,CASSSGVGPMNTEAFF
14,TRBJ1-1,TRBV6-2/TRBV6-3,CASSYSEGDTEAFF
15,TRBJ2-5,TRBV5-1,CASSPGTTPRKTQYF
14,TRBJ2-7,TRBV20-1,CSASTGTSSYEQYF
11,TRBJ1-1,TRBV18,CASSPTAEAFF
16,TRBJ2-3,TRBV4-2,CASSQDLQGARDTQYF
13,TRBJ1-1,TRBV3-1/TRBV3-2,CASSPSYRVAAFF
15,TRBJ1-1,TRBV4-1,CATQTEQRMNTEAFF
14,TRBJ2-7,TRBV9,CASSATVFSYEQYF
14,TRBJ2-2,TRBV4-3,CASSQAYIAGELFF
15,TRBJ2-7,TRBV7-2,CASSPSGGQPYEQYF
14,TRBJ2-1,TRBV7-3,CASSSGTETNEQFF
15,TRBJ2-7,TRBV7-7,CASSLAWGPSYEQYF
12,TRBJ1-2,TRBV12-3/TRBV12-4,CASSLGSGGYTF
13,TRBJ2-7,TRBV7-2,CASSSRVAYEQYF
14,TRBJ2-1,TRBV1,CTSSQGEPHNEQFF
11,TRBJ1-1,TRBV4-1,CAQKGSTEAFF
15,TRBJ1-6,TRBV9,CASTGNGGWDSPLHF
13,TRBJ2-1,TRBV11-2,CASRDPGVGEQFF